Included here is one TCR beta chain sequence, with context. The protocol was immunoSEQ multiplex PCR, while the TCRdb copy is restricted to in-frame clones and leaves out a portion. The top ten hold 4% to 5% of the sample, which has some 270,000 clones, about 88% seen once. These data are taken from a study of blood T cell repertoires in COVID-19. About the study: Sites across the United States, Italy and Spain contributed samples from acute and convalescent COVID-19.

This CDR3 contains 13 residues. V was trimmed by 6 bases and J by 3 bases, leaving 9 bases between them. The chain is built from TRBV12-3 or TRBV12-4 and TRBJ2-1, with D possibly TRBD1 on 5 matching bases. Sequencing was carried out using peripheral blood. The origin of this receptor is a woman aged 40 to 50 who had recovered from COVID-19. The CDR3 nucleotides are TGTGCCAGCAGAACAGGATTCTACAATGAGCAGTTCTTC. This translates into CASRTGFYNEQFF.